The 2 T cell receptor beta chains below come from one sample, sequenced in a study of T cell responses to AZD1222 COVID-19 vaccine. Here immunoSEQ multiplex PCR was the method, and the copy in TCRdb shows in-frame clones only, minus some. The profile shows some 120,000 clones, about nine tenths of them singletons. This material consisted of peripheral blood, taken on day 0 of AZD1222 vaccination. These receptors came from an adult in good health.

The J gene is TRBJ1-6, the V gene TRBV28; TRBD1 might be the D (5 bases). This CDR3 has 16 amino acids. Germline V lookup: CDR1 MDHEN, CDR2 SYDVKM. V gave up 2 bases and J gave up 8 bases, with 16 bases separating them. This CDR3 reads CASSLEYRSMDSPLHF. As DNA, the CDR3 is TGTGCCAGCAGTTTAGAGTACAGGTCCATGGATTCACCCCTCCACTTT.

This clone was recorded only once. The V and J genes are TRBV21-1 and TRBJ1-5; the table calls TRBD1, which could not be checked here. TRBV21-1 is designated a pseudogene. The CDR3 has 18 residues. CDR3 residues: CASSLRRTGDPINQPQHF. The CDR3 DNA follows: TGTGCCAGCAGCCTCCGGCGGACAGGGGACCCGATTAATCAGCCCCAGCATTTT.